The clone carrying this T cell receptor beta chain has only a few counts. The data are from a study of CD8+ T cells in alopecia areata. Study background: Percentage of affected scalp area was the basis on which treated patients' severity was scored.

Once RNA had been extracted, it was reverse transcribed into cDNA to act as the sequencing template. Profiled with immunoSEQ multiplex PCR; TCRdb holds only in-frame clones, not every one. Here the sample spans about 260,000 clones, 60% being singletons. Treatment denoted: oral pan-JAK inhibitor, 5-10 mg twice daily. V was cut by 0 bases and J by 1 base, with 10 bases left in between. This CDR3 contains 15 residues. In germline, CDR1 is SGHNT, CDR2 YYREEE (reference sequence). This sequence was found in a human donor with alopecia areata. This sample comprised CD4+ T cells sorted from blood, obtained around week 54, from a patient treated with tofacitinib. The gene calls are TRBV5-4 and TRBJ1-1; TRBD1 might be the D (5 bases). CDR3 DNA: TGTGCCAGCAGCTTGGGAGGGGCGAAGAACACTGAAGCTTTCTTT. Protein product: CASSLGGAKNTEAFF.